Following are 18 T cell receptor beta chains from one sample sequenced in a study of blood T cell repertoires in COVID-19. Repertoires were generated with immunoSEQ multiplex PCR, while TCRdb's copy carries only in-frame clones and drops some. In the table there are about 140,000 clones, approximately 89% of which are singletons. Sequenced material: peripheral blood. The receptors shown here come from a woman in her fifties or sixties with acute or convalescent COVID-19.

With respect to this clone: This specimen includes other DNA sequences encoding the same CDR3. This sequence joins TRBV10-3 and TRBJ1-5, with D maybe TRBD1 (6 bases). The CDR3 consists of 14 residues. The germline gives CDR1 ENHRY, CDR2 SYGVKD. Trimming left V 6 bases short and J 2 bases short, with 11 bases between. The CDR3 DNA sequence: TGTGCCATCAGCGAGGACAGAGGCAATCAGCCCCAGCATTTT. Protein sequence: CAISEDRGNQPQHF.

This clone was counted a few times. The chain has TRBV5-5 and TRBJ1-2; no definite D call. Germline loops: CDR1 SGHKS, CDR2 YYEKEE (reference sequence). This CDR3 is built from 11 residues. The V end was cut by 5 bases, the J end by 8 bases, with 10 bases between. The CDR3 DNA reads TGTGCCAGCAGTATCTATCGGGGCTACACCTTC. Its translation: CASSIYRGYTF.

The V gene is TRBV4-1, the J gene TRBJ1-5; TRBD1 agrees at 8 bases. V trimming: 3 bases; J trimming: 3 bases; junction bases outside the gene matches: 4. The length of the CDR3 is 15 residues. Germline assignment: CDR1 MGHRA and CDR2 YSYEKL. In DNA, the CDR3 is TGCGCCAGCAGCCAGGTCCAGGGGGCCAATCAGCCCCAGCATTTT. This codes for CASSQVQGANQPQHF.

V gene TRBV7-9 combines with J gene TRBJ2-7; possibly TRBD1 for D (5 bases). Deletions cut 5 bases from V and 3 bases from J, with 14 bases between. Germline lookup yields CDR1 SEHNR and CDR2 FQNEAQ (reference sequence). This CDR3 has 14 amino acids. For the CDR3, the DNA is TGTGCCAGCAGCCAACAGAACCAGGGCTACGAGCAGTACTTC. Translation: CASSQQNQGYEQYF. Combining the CDR3 with reference TRBV7-9 and TRBJ2-7 gives the whole variable domain DTGVSQNPRHKITKRGQNVTFRCDPISEHNRLYWYRQTLGQGPEFLTYFQNEAQLEKSRLLSDRFSAERPKGSFSTLEIQRTEQGDSAMYLCASSQQNQGYEQYFGPGTRLTVT.

The chain is built from TRBV7-8 and TRBJ1-2, with D perhaps matching TRBD1 (6 bases). CDR3 size: 14 residues. The V and J ends lost 3 bases and 2 bases respectively, with 10 bases between them. Germline V CDR1 and CDR2: SGHVS, FQNEAQ. This chain's CDR3 is CASSFHRVNYGYTF. In nucleotides, the CDR3 is TGTGCCAGCAGCTTCCACAGGGTAAACTATGGCTACACCTTC.

The rearrangement uses TRBV29-1 and TRBJ1-2; 7 nucleotides line up with TRBD1. This CDR3 is 14 amino acids long. The junction had 12 bases not matched to a gene; V was cut back by 4 bases and J by 7 bases. CDR1 is SQVTM and CDR2 is ANQGSEA in the germline V gene. This CDR3 is CSVAPRDSLRGYTF. CDR3 nucleotide sequence: TGCAGCGTTGCACCACGGGACAGTTTACGTGGCTACACCTTC.

The chain links TRBV3-1 (or the pseudogene TRBV3-2) to TRBJ2-7; D may be TRBD2 (7 bases). Trimming shortened V by 4 bases and J by 6 bases, and 16 bases separated the two germline ends. Germline V gene lookup returns CDR1 LGHDT and CDR2 YNNKEL (reference sequence). The CDR3 runs to 14 residues. The CDR3 is CASSLRWGGREQYF. In DNA, the CDR3 is TGTGCCAGCAGCCTAAGATGGGGGGGCCGCGAGCAGTACTTC.

The gene calls are TRBV5-6 and TRBJ2-1; 8 positions agree with TRBD2. The germline V gene encodes CDR1 SGHDT and CDR2 YYEEEE. The CDR3 sequence is 15 residues long. Trimming at V came to 2 bases and at J to 7 bases, leaving 8 bases not matched to a gene. CDR3 amino acids: CASSFFSGTANEQFF. DNA of the CDR3: TGTGCCAGCAGCTTTTTTAGCGGGACGGCTAATGAGCAGTTCTTC.

The chain employs TRBV6-5 and TRBJ2-7; 10 positions match TRBD1. V lost 0 bases to trimming and J lost 5 bases; unmatched junction nucleotides: 4. From germline, CDR1 is MNHEY and CDR2 SVGAGI. CDR3 size: 15 residues. CDR3 nucleotides: TGTGCCAGCAGTTACTCGAGGACAGGGGGGAACGAGCAGTACTTC. Protein sequence: CASSYSRTGGNEQYF.

The chain joins TRBV2 to TRBJ1-2, with 9 bases aligning to TRBD1. The CDR3 extends over 16 amino acids. V shed 7 bases and J 8 bases; nucleotides not matched to a gene: 17. Germline CDR1 SNHLY, CDR2 FYNNEI. This CDR3 reads CASTYYSGQGRRGYTF. The CDR3 nucleotides read TGTGCCAGCACCTATTATTCGGGACAGGGCCGCCGAGGCTACACCTTC.

The chain recombines TRBV19 with TRBJ1-1; D perhaps matches TRBD1 (5 bases). Germline CDR1 is LNHDA and CDR2 is SQIVND (reference sequence). The CDR3 is 14 amino acids. V gave up 3 bases and J gave up 4 bases, with 12 bases separating them. CDR3: CASSMSKGSTEAFF. DNA of the CDR3: TGTGCCAGTAGTATGAGTAAGGGGTCCACTGAAGCTTTCTTT.

This clone has a single count. The chain is built from TRBV6-6 and TRBJ1-2; D not certain. V was shortened by 5 bases and J by 4 bases, with 5 bases between the two germline ends. CDR3 length equals 11 residues. Germline V gene data show CDR1 as MNHNY and CDR2 as SVGAGI (reference sequence). In DNA form, the CDR3 reads TGTGCCAGCAGTCCTATCTATGGCTACACCTTC. This sequence encodes CASSPIYGYTF.

This clone was seen a handful of times. The rearrangement links TRBV4-2 to TRBJ1-1, with 8 positions matching TRBD1. The CDR3 runs 15 residues. Germline CDR1 is LGHNA and CDR2 is YNFKEQ. The V and J ends lost 3 bases and 1 base, in that order; junction bases with no gene match: 4. CDR3 sequence reads: CASSHPGTGNTEAFF. CDR3 DNA: TGTGCCAGCAGCCACCCGGGGACAGGGAACACTGAAGCTTTCTTT.

The CDR3 region has the DNA TGTGCCAGCAGTCCGGGACTAGCGCCCAATGAGCAGTTCTTC. Encoded protein: CASSPGLAPNEQFF. The genes are TRBV27 and TRBJ2-1, with 10 positions matching TRBD2. This CDR3 has 14 amino acids. Trimming removed 5 bases from V and 6 bases from J; junction bases left unmatched: 4. The V gene's germline CDR1 is MNHEY and CDR2 SMNVEV (reference sequence).

The chain is built from TRBV19 and TRBJ2-1; 7 nucleotides agree with TRBD1. CDR1 and CDR2 (germline): LNHDA, SQIVND (reference sequence). Trimming at V came to 3 bases and at J to 7 bases, leaving 9 bases not matched to a gene. The CDR3 covers 15 residues. The CDR3 here is CASSIGDRAGNEQFF. In DNA form, the CDR3 reads TGTGCCAGTAGTATCGGTGACAGGGCCGGGAATGAGCAGTTCTTC.

The V gene is TRBV6-6, the J gene TRBJ1-5; D is possibly TRBD1 (5 bases). With 5 bases removed from V and 1 base from J, the gap between germline ends came to 15 bases. The CDR3 runs 16 residues. Per germline, CDR1 MNHNY and CDR2 SVGAGI (reference sequence). The CDR3 loop is CASSPRTRRSNQPQHF. For the CDR3, the DNA is TGTGCCAGCAGTCCAAGGACACGACGGAGCAATCAGCCCCAGCATTTT.

The chain links TRBV14 to TRBJ1-2, with a tentative D call TRBD1 (6 bases). The V gene lost 5 bases and the J gene lost 3 bases, with 19 bases spanning the gap. Germline assignment: CDR1 SGHDN and CDR2 FVKESK. The CDR3 spans 16 residues. The CDR3 protein is CASSKGWDKGDYGYTF. The CDR3 coding sequence is TGTGCCAGCAGCAAAGGATGGGACAAGGGAGACTATGGCTACACCTTC. The full variable domain, rest sourced from reference TRBV14 and TRBJ1-2, is EAGVTQFPSHSVIEKGQTVTLRCDPISGHDNLYWYRRVMGKEIKFLLHFVKESKQDESGMPNNRFLAERTGGTYSTLKVQPAELEDSGVYFCASSKGWDKGDYGYTFGSGTRLTVV.

The gene calls are TRBV9 and TRBJ2-1; TRBD2 agrees at 8 bases. Germline CDR1 and CDR2: SGDLS and YYNGEE. This CDR3 contains 16 residues. V lost 1 base, J lost 9 bases, and 12 bases stayed unmatched. The CDR3 is CASSVPRGPRGGEQFF. The CDR3 DNA reads TGTGCCAGCAGCGTACCGCGGGGGCCCCGGGGGGGTGAGCAGTTCTTC. Based on the CDR3 plus reference TRBV9 and TRBJ2-1, the full variable domain is DSGVTQTPKHLITATGQRVTLRCSPRSGDLSVYWYQQSLDQGLQFLIQYYNGEERAKGNILERFSAQQFPDLHSELNLSSLELGDSALYFCASSVPRGPRGGEQFFGPGTRLTVL.